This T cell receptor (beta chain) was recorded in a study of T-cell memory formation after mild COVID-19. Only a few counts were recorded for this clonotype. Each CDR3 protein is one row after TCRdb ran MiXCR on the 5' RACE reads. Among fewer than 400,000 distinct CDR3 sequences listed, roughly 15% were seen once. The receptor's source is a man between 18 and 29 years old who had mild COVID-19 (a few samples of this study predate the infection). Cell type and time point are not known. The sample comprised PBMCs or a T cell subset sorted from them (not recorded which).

The CDR3 nucleotides are TGCGCCAGCAGCCAAGATTCCAGGGGGTCTTGGTCCTACGAGCAGTACTTC. Amino acids: CASSQDSRGSWSYEQYF. The rearrangement joins TRBV4-3 to TRBJ2-7; 7 bases fit TRBD1. The CDR3 is made up of 17 amino acids. Germline V lookup: CDR1 LGHNA, CDR2 YSLEER. V shed 0 bases and J 1 base; nucleotides not matched to a gene: 9.